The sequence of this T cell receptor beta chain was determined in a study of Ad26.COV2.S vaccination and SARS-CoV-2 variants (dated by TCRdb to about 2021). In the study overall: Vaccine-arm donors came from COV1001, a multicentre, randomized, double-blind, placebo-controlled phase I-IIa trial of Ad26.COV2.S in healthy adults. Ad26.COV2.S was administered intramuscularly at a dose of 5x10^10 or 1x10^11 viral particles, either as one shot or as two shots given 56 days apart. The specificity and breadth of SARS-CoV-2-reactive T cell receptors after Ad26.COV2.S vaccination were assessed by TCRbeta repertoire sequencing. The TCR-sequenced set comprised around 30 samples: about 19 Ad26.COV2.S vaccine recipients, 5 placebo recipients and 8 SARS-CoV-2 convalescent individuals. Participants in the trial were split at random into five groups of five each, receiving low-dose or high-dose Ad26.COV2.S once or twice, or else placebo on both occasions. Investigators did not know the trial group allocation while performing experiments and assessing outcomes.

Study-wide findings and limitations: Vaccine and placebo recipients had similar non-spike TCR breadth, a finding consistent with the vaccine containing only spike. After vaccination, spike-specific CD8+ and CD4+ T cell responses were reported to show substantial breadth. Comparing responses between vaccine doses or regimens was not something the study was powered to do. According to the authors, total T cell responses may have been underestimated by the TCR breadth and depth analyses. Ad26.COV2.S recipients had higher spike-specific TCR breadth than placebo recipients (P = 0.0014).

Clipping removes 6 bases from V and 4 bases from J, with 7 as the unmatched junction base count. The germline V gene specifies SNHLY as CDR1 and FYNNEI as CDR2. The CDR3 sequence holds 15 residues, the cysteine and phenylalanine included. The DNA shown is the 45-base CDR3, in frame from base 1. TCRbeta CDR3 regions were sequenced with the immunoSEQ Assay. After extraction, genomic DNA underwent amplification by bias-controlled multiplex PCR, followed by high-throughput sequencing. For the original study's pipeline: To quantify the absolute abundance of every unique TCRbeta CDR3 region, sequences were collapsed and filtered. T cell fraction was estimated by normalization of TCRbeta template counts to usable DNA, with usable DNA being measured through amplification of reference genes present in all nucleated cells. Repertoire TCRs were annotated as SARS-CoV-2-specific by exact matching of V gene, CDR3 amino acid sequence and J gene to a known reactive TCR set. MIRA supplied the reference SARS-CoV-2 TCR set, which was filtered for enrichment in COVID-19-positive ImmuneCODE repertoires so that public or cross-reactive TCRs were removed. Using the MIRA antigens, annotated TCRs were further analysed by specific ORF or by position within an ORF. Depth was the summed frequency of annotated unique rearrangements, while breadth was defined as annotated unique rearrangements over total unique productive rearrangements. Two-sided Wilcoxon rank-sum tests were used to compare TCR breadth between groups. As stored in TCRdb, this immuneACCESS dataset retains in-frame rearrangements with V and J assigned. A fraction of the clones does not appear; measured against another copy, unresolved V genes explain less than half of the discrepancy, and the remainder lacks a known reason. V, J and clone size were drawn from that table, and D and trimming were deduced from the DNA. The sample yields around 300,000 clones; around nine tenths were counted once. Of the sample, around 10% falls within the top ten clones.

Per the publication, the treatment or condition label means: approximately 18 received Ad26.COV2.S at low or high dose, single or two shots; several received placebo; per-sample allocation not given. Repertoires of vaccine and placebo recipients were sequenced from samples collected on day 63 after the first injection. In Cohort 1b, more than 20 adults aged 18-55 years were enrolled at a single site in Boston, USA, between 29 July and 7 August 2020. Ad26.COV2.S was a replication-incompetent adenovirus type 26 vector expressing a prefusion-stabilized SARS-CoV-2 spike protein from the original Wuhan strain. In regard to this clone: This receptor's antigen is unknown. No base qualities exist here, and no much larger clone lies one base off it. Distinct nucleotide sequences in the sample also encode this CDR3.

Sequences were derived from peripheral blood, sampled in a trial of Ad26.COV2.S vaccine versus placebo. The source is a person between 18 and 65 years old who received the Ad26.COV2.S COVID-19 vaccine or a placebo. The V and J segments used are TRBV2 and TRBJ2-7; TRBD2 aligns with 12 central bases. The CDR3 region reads CASRRGLAGGYEQYF. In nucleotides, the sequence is TGTGCCAGCAGGAGGGGGCTAGCGGGAGGGTACGAGCAGTACTTC.